Listed here are 15 T cell receptor beta chains from one sample, sequenced in a study of tumor and adjacent non-tumor tissue in lung cancer. No cell sorting was done before RNA was extracted from the tissue. Three rounds of nested PCR, following a modified ARM-PCR protocol, produced the TCRbeta library. One entry per CDR3 protein, called by TCRdb with MiXCR from the multiplex PCR reads. The profile shows roughly 93,000 distinct CDR3 sequences, around 71% of them singletons. Sequenced sample: lung tumor tissue. These receptors were taken from a man aged 55 to 69 with non-small cell lung cancer.

About this clonotype: This clone may be a read error of a much larger clone one base away. The rearrangement links TRBV10-1 to TRBJ2-1; the match to TRBD2 covers 7 bases. V was clipped by 5 bases and J by 0 bases; unmatched bases: 7. This CDR3 has 16 amino acids. Looked up from germline, CDR1 is WNHNN and CDR2 is SYGVQD (reference sequence). CDR3 coding DNA: TGCGCCAGCAGTACTAGCGTGGGGCGCTCCTACAATGAGCAGTTCTTC. Translating it yields CASSTSVGRSYNEQFF.

This clonotype was detected many times. The J gene is TRBJ2-3, the V gene TRBV30; no clear D. V lost 4 bases and J lost 5, with 13 bases in between. CDR1 and CDR2 (germline): GTSNPN, SVGIG (reference sequence). The CDR3 is made up of 13 amino acids. CDR3 in amino acids: CAWTHLGEDTQYF. The CDR3 nucleotides are TGTGCCTGGACCCACTTGGGCGAAGATACGCAGTATTTT.

At least ten counts were recorded for this clonotype. The chain combines TRBV6-6 with TRBJ1-4; a weak D match, TRBD1 (6 bases). V lost 0 bases, J lost 3 bases, and 8 bases lay in between. Germline assignment: CDR1 MNHNY and CDR2 SVGAGI (reference sequence). The CDR3 has 15 residues. The DNA for the CDR3 is TGTGCCAGCAGTTACTCCGACAGGTCTAATGAAAAACTGTTTTTT. Residues: CASSYSDRSNEKLFF.

CDR3 sequence (DNA): TGCAGAGCTGATGGTAGCACTAGACTCTACAATGAGCAGTTCTTC. It encodes CRADGSTRLYNEQFF. The chain recombines TRBV29-1 with TRBJ2-1; a possible D gene is TRBD2 (5 bases). Germline CDR1 reads SQVTM; CDR2 reads ANQGSEA. This CDR3 region has 15 residues.

Concerning this clonotype: An end of the junction does not agree with germline; a read error may underlie this. The chain recombines TRBV6-2 or TRBV6-3 with TRBJ2-5; D is ambiguous. This CDR3 comprises 13 residues. CDR1 MNHEY and CDR2 SVGEGT come from the germline V gene. The CDR3 sequence is CTSSYDVYGTQYF. CDR3 in DNA: TGTACCAGCAGTTACGACGTTTACGGGACCCAGTACTTC.

This clonotype was observed many times. V is TRBV5-4 and J is TRBJ2-5; 7 bases align to TRBD2. Germline V CDR1 and CDR2: SGHNT, YYREEE (reference sequence). The CDR3 loop spans 14 amino acids. The V gene end was trimmed by 4 bases and the J gene end by 1 base; junction bases not matched to a gene: 4. Here the CDR3 DNA reads TGTGCCAGCAGCATGGGGGGGGGCCAAGAGACCCAGTACTTC. Encoded protein: CASSMGGGQETQYF. Full variable domain (outside the CDR3, taken from reference TRBV5-4 and TRBJ2-5): ETGVTQSPTHLIKTRGQQVTLRCSSQSGHNTVSWYQQALGQGPQFIFQYYREEENGRGNFPPRFSGLQFPNYSSELNVNALELDDSALYLCASSMGGGQETQYFGPGTRLLVL.

In this sample, this clonotype turned up many times. This chain uses TRBV20-1 with TRBJ2-3; no definite D call. CDR3 length: 11 residues. Trimming stripped 1 base from V and 6 bases from J, with 5 bases between. CDR1 DFQATT and CDR2 SNEGSKA come from the germline V gene (reference sequence). CDR3 amino acids: CSARVGDTQYF. CDR3 nucleotides: TGCAGTGCTAGAGTTGGGGATACGCAGTATTTT.

In this sample, this clonotype turned up a few times. The chain has TRBV6-6 and TRBJ2-2, with 7 bases lining up with TRBD1. In germline, CDR1 is MNHNY, CDR2 SVGAGI (reference sequence). Germline trimming cut 7 bases from V and 2 bases from J; bases unmatched to any gene: 13. This CDR3 comprises 17 residues. CDR3 nucleotide sequence: TGTGCCAGCACCCCTGCCAAGACAGGGTTTAACACCGGGGAGCTGTTTTTT. Amino acids: CASTPAKTGFNTGELFF.

This chain connects TRBV4-1 to TRBJ2-7; 9 positions agree with TRBD1. V trimming: 0 bases; J trimming: 3 bases; junction bases outside the gene matches: 3. The germline V gene has CDR1 MGHRA and CDR2 YSYEKL. CDR3 length: 15 amino acids. Here the CDR3 DNA reads TGCGCCAGCAGCCAAGATCCGACAGGGGGCTACGAGCAGTACTTC. Protein sequence: CASSQDPTGGYEQYF.

As regards this clonotype: At one end, the junction sequence differs from germline, possibly due to a read error. The chain recombines TRBV7-9 with TRBJ2-1; D not certain. Germline CDR1 SEHNR, CDR2 FQNEAQ (reference sequence). This CDR3 contains 14 residues. Here the CDR3 DNA reads TGTGCCAGCAGCTTAGGGGCGGATTACAATGAGCATTTCTTC. Translation: CASSLGADYNEHFF.

Concerning this clonotype: Here the CDR3 omits its conserved ending phenylalanine or tryptophan, so a read error is the likely source. V is TRBV6-5 and J is TRBJ2-2, with D perhaps matching TRBD2 (5 bases). V dropped 6 bases and J dropped 6 bases, with 17 bases sitting between them. CDR3 length: 15 amino acids. Per the germline V gene, CDR1 is MNHEY and CDR2 is SVGAGI. The CDR3 DNA reads TGTGCCAGCAGCTACCTCCGGGGTGAGCCCGGGGAGCTGTTTTCT. Its translation is CASSYLRGEPGELFS.

Comments on this clonotype: A much larger clone differs from this one at a single base, so this may be a read error. The V gene is TRBV6-6, the J gene TRBJ1-2; D not certain. The V end was cut by 5 bases, the J end by 0 bases, with 13 bases between. CDR1 MNHNY and CDR2 SVGAGI come from the germline V gene (reference sequence). The CDR3 extends over 15 amino acids. Here the CDR3 DNA reads TGTGCCAGCAGTAAAGCCGACGGTACTAACTATGGCTACACCTTC. It is translated as CASSKADGTNYGYTF.

Notes on this clonotype: One junction end does not reproduce the germline sequence, and a read error may be involved. V gene TRBV11-3 combines with J gene TRBJ2-6; D is unresolved. Germline-derived CDR1 and CDR2 are SGHNT and YENEEA. The CDR3 has 15 residues. CDR3: CASSLDLSGAKVLTF. The CDR3 nucleotides read TGTGCCAGCAGCTTAGACCTCTCTGGTGCCAAGGTCCTGACCTTC.

This sequence joins TRBV30 and TRBJ2-3; D not resolved. Germline CDR1 and CDR2: GTSNPN and SVGIG (reference sequence). The CDR3 sequence is 14 residues long. Deletions cut 1 base from V and 4 bases from J, with 12 bases between. The CDR3: CAWSGLGWSDTQYF. The DNA for the CDR3 is TGTGCCTGGAGTGGGCTGGGGTGGTCAGATACGCAGTATTTT.

Notes on this clonotype: Mismatch with germline at one junction end may stem from a read error. The rearrangement joins TRBV6-5 to TRBJ1-1; 7 nucleotides align to TRBD1. The CDR3 is 15 residues long. Per the germline V gene, CDR1 is MNHEY and CDR2 is SVGAGI. The CDR3 region is CASTRTGSMNTEAFF. The DNA for the CDR3 is TGTGCTAGCACCCGGACAGGTAGCATGAACACTGAAGCTTTCTTT.